The entry that follows covers one TCR beta chain sequence. The antigen remains unidentified. These data originate in a study of graft-versus-host responses after intestinal transplantation. Study at large: All recipients got anti-thymocyte globulin induction, then tacrolimus and steroids for roughly 3 years.

Assay used: immunoSEQ multiplex PCR; TCRdb lists only in-frame clones, some missing. This table holds over 80,000 clones, just under 95% found once. Study-level points and caveats: Recipient marrow harbored GvH clones, some of which surfaced first in ileum or blood.

CDR3 length: 13 residues. V shed 7 bases and J shed 4 bases, with 10 bases lying between them. Germline loops: CDR1 MNHNY, CDR2 SVGAGI (reference sequence). The V and J genes are TRBV6-6 and TRBJ2-2; no clear D. This TCR was recovered from a human donor who was the organ donor for an intestinal transplant. Sequences were derived from unstimulated CD8+ T cells sorted from spleen or lymph node cells, sampled before transplant. The CDR3 DNA follows: TGTGCCAGCATTGAAACTGGCACCGGGGAGCTGTTTTTT. It codes for CASIETGTGELFF.